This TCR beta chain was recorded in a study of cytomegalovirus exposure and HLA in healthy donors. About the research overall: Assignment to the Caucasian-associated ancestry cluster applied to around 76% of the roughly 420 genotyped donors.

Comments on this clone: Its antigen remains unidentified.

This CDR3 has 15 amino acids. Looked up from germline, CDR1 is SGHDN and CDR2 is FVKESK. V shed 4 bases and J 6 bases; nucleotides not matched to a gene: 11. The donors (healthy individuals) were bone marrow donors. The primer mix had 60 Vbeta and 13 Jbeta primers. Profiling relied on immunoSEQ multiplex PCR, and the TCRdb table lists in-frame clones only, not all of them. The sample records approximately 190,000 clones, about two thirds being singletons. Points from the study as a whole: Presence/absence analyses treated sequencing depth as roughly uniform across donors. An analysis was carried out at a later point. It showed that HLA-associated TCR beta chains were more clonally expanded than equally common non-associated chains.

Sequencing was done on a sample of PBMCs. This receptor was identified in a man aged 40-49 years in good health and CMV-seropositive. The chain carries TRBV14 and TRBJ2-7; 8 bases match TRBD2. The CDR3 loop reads CASSLRSGVSGEQYF. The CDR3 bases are TGTGCCAGCAGCCTACGTAGCGGGGTTTCTGGCGAGCAGTACTTC.